This TCR beta chain was documented in a study of blood T cell repertoires in COVID-19. The germline gives CDR1 SGHTA, CDR2 FQGNSA. Trimming cost V 2 bases and J 0 bases, with 17 bases left between them. The CDR3 has 17 amino acids. In the study's own analysis: Nucleated cell counts were estimated from reference gene primer amplification. Only in-frame clones appear in the TCRdb table, and some are missing; sequencing was by immunoSEQ multiplex PCR. V, J and clone size were drawn from that table, and D and trimming were deduced from the DNA. Here the sample spans fewer than 350,000 clones, around 85% being singletons. This clone was recorded only once.

The sequence was obtained from a man aged 30 to 39 who had recovered from COVID-19. Material: PBMCs or T cells enriched from blood (not recorded which). J is TRBJ2-7 and V is TRBV7-2, with D perhaps TRBD2 (5 bases). This chain's CDR3 is CASSLRIAGESSYEQYF. CDR3 bases: TGTGCCAGCAGCTTACGAATAGCCGGGGAGAGCTCCTACGAGCAGTACTTC.